This T cell receptor beta chain appears in the sequencing data of a study of CXCR3-negative and CXCR3-positive naive CD8 T cells. Germline CDR1 and CDR2: LGHNA and YSLEER. This CDR3 has 15 amino acids. All TRB cDNA libraries came from 5' RACE performed with UMI labels. Reanalyzing the 5' RACE reads, TCRdb keeps one entry per CDR3 protein, without DNA. In all, the sample yields 45,000 to 55,000 distinct CDR3 sequences. V gene TRBV4-3 combines with J gene TRBJ2-5. The sequencing sample was made of memory CD8+ T cells from blood. This clonotype was sampled from a human donor in good health. Some clones in this sample may be carry-over from other donors' samples. CDR3 sequence reads: CASSQDFVVSQAQYF.